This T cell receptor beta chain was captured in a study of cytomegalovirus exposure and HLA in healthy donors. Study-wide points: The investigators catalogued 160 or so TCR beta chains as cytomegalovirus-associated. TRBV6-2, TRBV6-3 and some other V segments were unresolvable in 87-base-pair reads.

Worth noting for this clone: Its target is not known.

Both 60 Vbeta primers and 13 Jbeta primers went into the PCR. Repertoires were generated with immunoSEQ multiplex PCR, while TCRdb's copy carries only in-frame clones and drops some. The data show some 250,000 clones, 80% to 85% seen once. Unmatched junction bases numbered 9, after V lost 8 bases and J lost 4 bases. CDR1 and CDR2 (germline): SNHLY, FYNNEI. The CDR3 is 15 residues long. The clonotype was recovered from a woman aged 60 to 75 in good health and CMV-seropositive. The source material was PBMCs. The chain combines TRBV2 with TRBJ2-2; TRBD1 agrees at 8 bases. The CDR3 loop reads CASGRRQGTTGELFF. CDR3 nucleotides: TGTGCCAGCGGGAGGAGACAGGGGACCACCGGGGAGCTGTTTTTT.